This is a list of T cell receptor beta chains from one sample in a study of blood T cell repertoires in COVID-19. Some clones are missing from TCRdb's copy, which holds only in-frame ones; the method was immunoSEQ multiplex PCR. The sample includes some 360,000 clones, 87% of them seen just once. Sequencing was done on a sample of peripheral blood. These receptor sequences come from a woman aged 60-75 years with COVID-19, enrolled during active disease. CDR3s include the opening cysteine and the closing phenylalanine or tryptophan. Each record gives: CDR3 length, clone size, J gene, D gene, V gene, CDR3 protein, CDR3 DNA. D genes are given only for firm matches. Clone sizes are given selectively: once, few, many, or a class where the clone is expanded.

>14|.|TRBJ2-7|.|TRBV5-1
CASSWGRQGGEQYF
TGCGCCAGCAGCTGGGGACGACAGGGAGGCGAGCAGTACTTC
>18|.|TRBJ2-5|TRBD2|TRBV7-8
CASSLGAPGSGEGETQYF
TGTGCCAGCAGCTTAGGCGCCCCCGGGAGCGGGGAAGGAGAGACCCAGTACTTC
>14|.|TRBJ2-3|.|TRBV3-1/TRBV3-2
CASSLGGRGDTQYF
TGTGCCAGCAGCCTAGGGGGACGGGGAGATACGCAGTATTTT
>16|.|TRBJ1-6|TRBD1|TRBV18
CASSPPQGGGGSPLHF
TGTGCCAGCTCACCCCCACAGGGGGGCGGAGGTTCACCCCTCCACTTT
>16|.|TRBJ1-1|.|TRBV16
CASSTLIGSLNTEAFF
TGTGCCAGCAGCACCCTGATCGGTTCTTTGAACACTGAAGCTTTCTTT
>15|.|TRBJ1-2|.|TRBV5-4
CASSPQATQNYGYTF
TGTGCCAGCAGTCCTCAGGCAACCCAAAACTATGGCTACACCTTC
>14|once|TRBJ2-2|TRBD1|TRBV19
CASSLQGYTGELFF
TGTGCCAGTAGTCTACAGGGGTACACCGGGGAGCTGTTTTTT
>13|.|TRBJ2-7|.|TRBV12-3/TRBV12-4
CASSLLYSYEQYF
TGTGCCAGCAGTTTACTCTACTCCTACGAGCAGTACTTC
>14|.|TRBJ2-5|TRBD1|TRBV7-8
CASSSRQGRETQYF
TGTGCCAGCAGCTCTCGACAGGGGAGAGAGACCCAGTACTTC
>14|.|TRBJ2-1|TRBD1|TRBV7-2
CASSFDRGNNEQFF
TGTGCCAGCAGCTTCGACAGGGGCAACAATGAGCAGTTCTTC
>14|.|TRBJ1-6|.|TRBV7-2
CASSQGLINSPLHF
TGTGCCAGCAGCCAGGGACTGATTAATTCACCCCTCCACTTT
>13|.|TRBJ1-2|.|TRBV11-1
CASSREPNYGYTF
TGTGCCAGCAGCAGGGAGCCGAACTATGGCTACACCTTC
>15|.|TRBJ2-1|TRBD1|TRBV6-2/TRBV6-3
CASSYTGGLYNEQFF
TGTGCCAGCAGTTACACAGGGGGCCTCTACAATGAGCAGTTCTTC
>15|once|TRBJ2-5|TRBD2|TRBV5-1
CASSAQTSGAETQYF
TGCGCCAGCAGCGCGCAGACTAGCGGGGCAGAGACCCAGTACTTC
>13|.|TRBJ2-2|.|TRBV7-8
CASSSTNHGELFF
TGTGCCAGCAGCTCGACTAATCACGGGGAGCTGTTTTTT
>13|.|TRBJ1-2|.|TRBV30
CASTDKPGGGYTF
TGTGCCTCCACGGACAAGCCCGGGGGTGGCTACACCTTC
>20|.|TRBJ1-5|TRBD1|TRBV28
CASSLLRTGAQRHSNQPQHF
TGTGCCAGCAGTTTACTGAGGACAGGGGCCCAGAGACATAGCAATCAGCCCCAGCATTTT
>14|once|TRBJ2-1|TRBD2|TRBV7-2
CASSLSGGANEQFF
TGTGCCAGCAGCCTTAGCGGGGGGGCGAATGAGCAGTTCTTC
>16|.|TRBJ2-2|TRBD1|TRBV28
CASTGGSQVKAGELFF
TGTGCCAGCACAGGGGGCAGCCAAGTAAAGGCCGGGGAGCTGTTTTTT
>16|.|TRBJ2-7|.|TRBV10-1
CARLKGYPVLKGKQYF
TGCGCCAGACTGAAGGGGTATCCAGTCCTAAAGGGGAAGCAGTACTTC
>11|.|TRBJ1-2|.|TRBV12-3/TRBV12-4
CASNTADGYTF
TGTGCCAGCAACACAGCGGATGGCTACACCTTC
>13|.|TRBJ1-1|.|TRBV6-5
CASSFQGNTEAFF
TGTGCCAGCAGTTTTCAGGGAAATACTGAAGCTTTCTTT
>11|.|TRBJ1-1|.|TRBV2
CASSGYAEAFF
TGTGCCAGCAGCGGGTACGCTGAAGCTTTCTTT
>13|.|TRBJ1-5|TRBD1|TRBV19
CASSDRGRQPQHF
TGTGCCAGTAGCGACAGGGGACGGCAGCCCCAGCATTTT
>15|.|TRBJ2-4|TRBD2|TRBV6-5
CASRGTSGDKNIQYF
TGTGCCAGCAGGGGGACTAGCGGGGATAAAAACATTCAGTACTTC
>14|.|TRBJ1-6|.|TRBV3-1/TRBV3-2
CASSLREVLSPLHF
TGTGCCAGCAGCCTCAGGGAGGTGCTTTCACCCCTCCACTTT
>17|few|TRBJ1-1|.|TRBV14
CASSPILGGAENTEAFF
TGTGCCAGCAGCCCCATTTTGGGGGGGGCTGAGAACACTGAAGCTTTCTTT
>14|.|TRBJ1-2|.|TRBV6-5
CASSRDRIGYGYTF
TGTGCCAGCAGCCGAGACAGGATTGGTTATGGCTACACCTTC
>14|.|TRBJ1-2|.|TRBV28
CASSLMGTFYGYTF
TGTGCCAGCAGTTTAATGGGCACCTTCTATGGCTACACCTTC
>17|.|TRBJ1-4|.|TRBV3-1/TRBV3-2
CASSRLTSGGVNEKLFF
TGTGCCAGCAGCCGTTTAACCTCGGGGGGGGTTAATGAAAAACTGTTTTTT
>15|.|TRBJ2-7|TRBD1|TRBV9
CASSPRGGQPYEQYF
TGTGCCAGCAGCCCCCGTGGGGGACAGCCCTACGAGCAGTACTTC
>16|.|TRBJ2-3|TRBD1|TRBV5-1
CASSLGDRSSTDTQYF
TGCGCCAGCAGCTTGGGGGACAGGTCTAGCACAGATACGCAGTATTTT
>15|.|TRBJ1-4|.|TRBV11-1
CASSLASGAREKLFF
TGTGCCAGCAGCTTAGCCTCGGGAGCTCGAGAAAAACTGTTTTTT
>16|.|TRBJ2-3|TRBD1|TRBV3-1/TRBV3-2
CASSRGTGKYTDTQYF
TGTGCCAGCAGCCGAGGGACAGGCAAATACACAGATACGCAGTATTTT
>17|once|TRBJ1-1|TRBD1|TRBV6-1
CASSERDRGLAGSEAFF
TGTGCCAGCAGTGAAAGGGACAGGGGACTCGCGGGCTCTGAAGCTTTCTTT
>15|.|TRBJ2-3|.|TRBV7-3
CASSPGTTSTDTQYF
TGTGCCAGCAGCCCCGGGACAACTAGCACAGATACGCAGTATTTT
>14|.|TRBJ1-1|.|TRBV7-8
CASSLAPGVTEAFF
TGTGCCAGCAGCTTAGCGCCGGGGGTCACTGAAGCTTTCTTT
>14|.|TRBJ1-1|.|TRBV6-4
CASSEAGGNTEAFF
TGTGCCAGCAGTGAGGCCGGGGGGAACACTGAAGCTTTCTTT
>15|.|TRBJ1-6|.|TRBV5-1
CASSLGGTGDSPLHF
TGCGCCAGCAGCTTGGGGGGGACGGGGGACTCACCCCTCCACTTT
>13|.|TRBJ2-5|.|TRBV5-1
CASRGRTQETQYF
TGCGCCAGCAGGGGGAGGACCCAAGAGACCCAGTACTTC
>13|.|TRBJ1-1|.|TRBV19
CASSPPGVTEAFF
TGTGCCAGTAGTCCCCCAGGGGTGACTGAAGCTTTCTTT
>17|.|TRBJ2-5|TRBD2|TRBV4-2
CASSQDLAGGYGETQYF
TGTGCCAGCAGCCAAGATCTAGCGGGGGGGTATGGAGAGACCCAGTACTTC
>14|.|TRBJ1-3|.|TRBV6-1
CASSDSGGGNTIYF
TGTGCCAGCAGTGATTCGGGAGGTGGAAACACCATATATTTT
>16|.|TRBJ2-3|TRBD2|TRBV5-1
CASSQPGLAGTDTQYF
TGCGCCAGCAGCCAACCGGGACTAGCGGGGACAGATACGCAGTATTTT
>14|.|TRBJ1-3|.|TRBV27
CASSLGGSGNTIYF
TGTGCCAGCAGTTTAGGCGGATCTGGAAACACCATATATTTT
>13|.|TRBJ1-2|TRBD1|TRBV19
CASSDRANYGYTF
TGTGCCAGTAGCGACAGGGCAAACTATGGCTACACCTTC
>14|.|TRBJ1-6|TRBD1|TRBV2
CASSEDRGHSPLHF
TGTGCCAGCAGTGAAGACAGGGGGCATTCACCCCTCCACTTT
>14|.|TRBJ2-1|.|TRBV6-6
CASSLGGSYNEQFF
TGTGCCAGCAGTTTGGGGGGCTCCTACAATGAGCAGTTCTTC
>14|.|TRBJ1-6|TRBD1|TRBV2
CASSAGQGNSPLHF
TGTGCCAGCAGTGCAGGACAGGGGAATTCACCCCTCCACTTT
>15|.|TRBJ1-4|TRBD1|TRBV5-6
CASSSAGTVSEKLFF
TGTGCCAGCAGCTCCGCAGGGACAGTGAGTGAAAAACTGTTTTTT
>15|.|TRBJ2-7|.|TRBV5-1
CASSLGGRDPYEQYF
TGCGCCAGCAGCTTGGGGGGCAGGGATCCTTACGAGCAGTACTTC
>14|.|TRBJ2-2|TRBD1|TRBV3-1/TRBV3-2
CASSRDRGSGELFF
TGTGCCAGCAGTCGGGACAGGGGAAGCGGGGAGCTGTTTTTT
>13|.|TRBJ1-2|.|TRBV12-3/TRBV12-4
CASRKTETYGYTF
TGTGCCAGCAGAAAGACAGAGACCTATGGCTACACCTTC
>15|.|TRBJ2-1|TRBD2|TRBV3-1/TRBV3-2
CASSRAGGGASEQFF
TGTGCCAGCAGCCGAGCGGGCGGGGGGGCTAGTGAGCAGTTCTTC
>15|.|TRBJ2-4|.|TRBV5-1
CASSWGGGAKNIQYF
TGCGCCAGCAGCTGGGGGGGCGGAGCCAAAAACATTCAGTACTTC
>17|.|TRBJ1-2|.|TRBV14
CASSQKLRSSSGDGYTF
TGTGCCAGCAGCCAAAAGTTGCGCTCCTCGTCAGGGGATGGCTACACCTTC
>17|once|TRBJ1-6|.|TRBV15
CATSRDGGGADNSPLHF
TGTGCCACCAGCAGAGATGGTGGAGGGGCGGATAATTCACCCCTCCACTTT
>16|.|TRBJ2-5|.|TRBV18
CASSLYTGELRETQYF
TGTGCCAGCTCACTCTATACCGGGGAACTCCGGGAGACCCAGTACTTC
>15|.|TRBJ2-4|.|TRBV5-4
CASSLGQGAKNIQYF
TGTGCCAGCAGCTTGGGCCAGGGGGCCAAAAACATTCAGTACTTC
>15|.|TRBJ1-6|.|TRBV27
CASSFPATGNSPLHF
TGTGCCAGCAGTTTTCCCGCCACAGGGAATTCACCCCTCCACTTT